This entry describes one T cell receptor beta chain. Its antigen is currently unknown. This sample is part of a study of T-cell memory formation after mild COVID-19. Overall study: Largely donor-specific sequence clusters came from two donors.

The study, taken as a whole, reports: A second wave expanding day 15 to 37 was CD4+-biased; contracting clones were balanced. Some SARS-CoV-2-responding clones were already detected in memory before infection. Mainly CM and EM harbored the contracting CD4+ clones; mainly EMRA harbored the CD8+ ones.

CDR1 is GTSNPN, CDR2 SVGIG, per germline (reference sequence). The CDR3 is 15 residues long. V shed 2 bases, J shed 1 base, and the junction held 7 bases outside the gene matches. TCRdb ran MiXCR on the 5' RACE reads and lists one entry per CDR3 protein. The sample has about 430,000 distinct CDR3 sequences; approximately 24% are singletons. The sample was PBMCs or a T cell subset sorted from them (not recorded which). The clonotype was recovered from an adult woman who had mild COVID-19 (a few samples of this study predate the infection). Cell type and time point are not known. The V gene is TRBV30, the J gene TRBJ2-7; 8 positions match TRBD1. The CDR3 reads CAWSQDRAVSYEQYF. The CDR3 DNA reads TGTGCCTGGAGTCAGGACAGGGCCGTATCCTACGAGCAGTACTTC.